This T cell receptor (beta chain) was obtained from a study of blood T cells in healthy people across ages. Sample-barcoded 5' priming and a J-beta primer mix drove a second PCR of roughly 6 to 12 cycles. One entry per CDR3 protein results from TCRdb running MiXCR on the 5' RACE reads. The sample has about 1 million distinct CDR3 sequences; roughly 24% are singletons. On this clonotype: Its cognate antigen is unknown.

The germline V gene has CDR1 SGDLS and CDR2 YYNGEE. V lost 0 bases and J lost 4; bases outside the gene matches: 6. The CDR3 sequence is 17 residues long. Study observations and caveats: Older age went with lower TCR beta diversity per million T cells, in a roughly linear way.

The same data also went into a second study, on T cells of mothers and their children. That work adds: The yield was over 8 million TCR beta CDR3 reads from each mother and approximately 3 million from each child.

Material for sequencing was blood. The TCR originated in a girl aged 2 to 10 in good health. The genes are TRBV9 and TRBJ2-3, with 12 bases fitting TRBD2. As DNA, the CDR3 is TGTGCCAGCAGCGTAGAACTAGCGGGGGGCGGGGCAGATACGCAGTATTTT. Translation gives CASSVELAGGGADTQYF.